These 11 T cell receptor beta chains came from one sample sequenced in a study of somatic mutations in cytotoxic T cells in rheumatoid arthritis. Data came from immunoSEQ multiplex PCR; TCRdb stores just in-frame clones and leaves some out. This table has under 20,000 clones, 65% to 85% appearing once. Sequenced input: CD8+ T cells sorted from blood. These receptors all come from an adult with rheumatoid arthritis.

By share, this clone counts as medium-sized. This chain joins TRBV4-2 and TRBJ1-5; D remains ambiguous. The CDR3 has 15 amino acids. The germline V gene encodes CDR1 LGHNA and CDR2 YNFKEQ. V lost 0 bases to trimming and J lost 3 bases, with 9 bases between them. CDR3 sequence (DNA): TGTGCCAGCAGCCAAGATGGGAGATCCAATCAGCCCCAGCATTTT. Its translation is CASSQDGRSNQPQHF.

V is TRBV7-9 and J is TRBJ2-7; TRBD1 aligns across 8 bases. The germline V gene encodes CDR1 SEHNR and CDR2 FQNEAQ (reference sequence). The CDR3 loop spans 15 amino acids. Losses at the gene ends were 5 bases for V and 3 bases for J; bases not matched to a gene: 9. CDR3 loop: CASSEGTGPHYEQYF. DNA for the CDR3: TGTGCCAGCAGCGAGGGGACAGGCCCTCACTACGAGCAGTACTTC. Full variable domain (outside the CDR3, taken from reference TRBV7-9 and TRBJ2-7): DTGVSQNPRHKITKRGQNVTFRCDPISEHNRLYWYRQTLGQGPEFLTYFQNEAQLEKSRLLSDRFSAERPKGSFSTLEIQRTEQGDSAMYLCASSEGTGPHYEQYFGPGTRLTVT.

This CDR3 reads CASSEFRNTGELFF. CDR3 nucleotides: TGCGCCAGCAGTGAGTTCCGGAACACCGGGGAGCTGTTTTTT. V gene TRBV10-1 combines with J gene TRBJ2-2; D gene unclear. This CDR3 region has 14 residues. V shed 1 base and J shed 1 base, with 4 bases lying between them. CDR1 WNHNN and CDR2 SYGVQD come from the germline V gene (reference sequence).

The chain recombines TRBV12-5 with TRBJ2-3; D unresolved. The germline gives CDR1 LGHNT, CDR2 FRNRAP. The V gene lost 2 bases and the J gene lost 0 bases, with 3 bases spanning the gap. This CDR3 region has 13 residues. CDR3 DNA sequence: TGTGCTAGTGGTTTGTACAGCACAGATACGCAGTATTTT. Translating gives CASGLYSTDTQYF. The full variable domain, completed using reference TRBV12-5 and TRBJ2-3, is DARVTQTPRHKVTEMGQEVTMRCQPILGHNTVFWYRQTMMQGLELLAYFRNRAPLDDSGMPKDRFSAEMPDATLATLKIQPSEPRDSAVYFCASGLYSTDTQYFGPGTRLTVL.

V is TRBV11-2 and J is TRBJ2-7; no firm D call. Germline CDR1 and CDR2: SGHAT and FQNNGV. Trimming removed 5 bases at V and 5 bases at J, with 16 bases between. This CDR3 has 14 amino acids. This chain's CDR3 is CASSPFRDLHEQYF. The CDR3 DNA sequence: TGTGCCAGCAGCCCCTTTAGAGACCTCCACGAGCAGTACTTC.

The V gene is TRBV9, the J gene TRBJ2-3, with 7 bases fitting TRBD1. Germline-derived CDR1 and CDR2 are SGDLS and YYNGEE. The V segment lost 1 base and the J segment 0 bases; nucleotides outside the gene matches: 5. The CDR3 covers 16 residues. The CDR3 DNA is TGTGCCAGCAGCGTACAGGGGGTACCCAGCACAGATACGCAGTATTTT. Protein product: CASSVQGVPSTDTQYF.

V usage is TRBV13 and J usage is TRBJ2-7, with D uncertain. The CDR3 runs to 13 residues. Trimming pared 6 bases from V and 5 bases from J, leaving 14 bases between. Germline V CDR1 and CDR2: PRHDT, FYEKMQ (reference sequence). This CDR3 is CASRDRAAHEQYF. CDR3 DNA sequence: TGTGCCAGCAGAGATCGGGCTGCCCACGAGCAGTACTTC.

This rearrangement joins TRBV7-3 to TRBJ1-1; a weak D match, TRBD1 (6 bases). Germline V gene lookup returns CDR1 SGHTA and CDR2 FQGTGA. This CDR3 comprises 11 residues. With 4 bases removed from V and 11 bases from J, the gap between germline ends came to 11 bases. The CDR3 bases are TGTGCCAGCAGCTCAGGGGCGCAGGCTTTCTTT. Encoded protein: CASSSGAQAFF.

CDR3 amino acids: CASSVELAGVDEQFF. The CDR3 DNA sequence: TGTGCCAGCAGCGTAGAACTAGCGGGGGTCGATGAGCAGTTCTTC. The chain recombines TRBV9 with TRBJ2-1, with 11 nucleotides matching TRBD2. CDR1 and CDR2 (germline): SGDLS, YYNGEE. J lost 8 bases, V lost 0 bases, and 4 bases had no gene match. CDR3 length equals 15 residues.

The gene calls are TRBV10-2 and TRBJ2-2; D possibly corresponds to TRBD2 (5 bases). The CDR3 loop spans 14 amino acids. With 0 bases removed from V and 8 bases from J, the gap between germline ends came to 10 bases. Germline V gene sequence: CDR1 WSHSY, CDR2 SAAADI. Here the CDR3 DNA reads TGCGCCAGCAGTGAGTCGAAACGGGGAGGGGAGCTGTTTTTT. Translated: CASSESKRGGELFF.

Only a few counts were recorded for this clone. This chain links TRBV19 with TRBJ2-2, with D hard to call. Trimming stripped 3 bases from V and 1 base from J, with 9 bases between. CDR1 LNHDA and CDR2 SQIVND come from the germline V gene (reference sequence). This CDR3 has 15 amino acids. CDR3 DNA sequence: TGTGCCAGTAGTATCAGGCCAAAGAACACCGGGGAGCTGTTTTTT. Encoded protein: CASSIRPKNTGELFF.